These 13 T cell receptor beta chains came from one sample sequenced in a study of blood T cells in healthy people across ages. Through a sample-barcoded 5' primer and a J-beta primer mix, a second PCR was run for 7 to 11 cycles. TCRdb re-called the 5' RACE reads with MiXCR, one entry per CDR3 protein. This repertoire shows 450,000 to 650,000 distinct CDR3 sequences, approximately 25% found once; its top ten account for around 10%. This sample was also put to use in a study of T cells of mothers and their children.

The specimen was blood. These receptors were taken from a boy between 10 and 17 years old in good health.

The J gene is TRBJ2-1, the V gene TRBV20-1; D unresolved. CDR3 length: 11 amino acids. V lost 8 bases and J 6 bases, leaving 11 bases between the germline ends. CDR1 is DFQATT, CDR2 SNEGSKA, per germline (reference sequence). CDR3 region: CSPKGGNEQFF. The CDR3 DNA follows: TGCAGTCCTAAGGGCGGCAATGAGCAGTTCTTC.

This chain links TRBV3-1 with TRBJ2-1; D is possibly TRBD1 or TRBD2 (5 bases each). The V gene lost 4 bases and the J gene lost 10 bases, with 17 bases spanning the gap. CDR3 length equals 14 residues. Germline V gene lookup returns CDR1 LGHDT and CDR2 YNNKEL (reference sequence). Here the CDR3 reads CASSPLLRGTEQFF. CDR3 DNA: TGTGCCAGCAGCCCCCTACTCCGAGGGACCGAGCAGTTCTTC.

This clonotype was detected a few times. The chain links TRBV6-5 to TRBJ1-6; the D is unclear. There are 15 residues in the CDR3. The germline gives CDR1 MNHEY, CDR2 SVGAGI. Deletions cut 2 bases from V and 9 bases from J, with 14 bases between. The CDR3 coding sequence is TGTGCCAGCAGTTACCAACCGGGGATCGGTTCACCCCTCCACTTT. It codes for CASSYQPGIGSPLHF.

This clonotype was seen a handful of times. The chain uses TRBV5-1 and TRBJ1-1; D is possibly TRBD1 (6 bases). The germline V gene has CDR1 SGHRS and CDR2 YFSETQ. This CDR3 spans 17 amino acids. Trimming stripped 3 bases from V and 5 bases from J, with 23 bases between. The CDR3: CASSSLSSGGRRTEAFF. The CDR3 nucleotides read TGCGCCAGCAGCTCGTTGAGTAGCGGGGGGCGAAGGACTGAAGCTTTCTTT.

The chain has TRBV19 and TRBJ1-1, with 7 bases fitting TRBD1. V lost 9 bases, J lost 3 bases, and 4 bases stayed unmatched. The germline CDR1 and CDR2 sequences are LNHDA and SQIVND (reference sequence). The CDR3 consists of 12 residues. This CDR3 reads CASDTGDTEAFF. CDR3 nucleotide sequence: TGTGCCAGCGATACAGGGGACACTGAAGCTTTCTTT. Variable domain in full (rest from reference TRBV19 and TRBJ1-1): DGGITQSPKYLFRKEGQNVTLSCEQNLNHDAMYWYRQDPGQGLRLIYYSQIVNDFQKGDIAEGYSVSREKKESFPLTVTSAQKNPTAFYLCASDTGDTEAFFGQGTRLTVV.

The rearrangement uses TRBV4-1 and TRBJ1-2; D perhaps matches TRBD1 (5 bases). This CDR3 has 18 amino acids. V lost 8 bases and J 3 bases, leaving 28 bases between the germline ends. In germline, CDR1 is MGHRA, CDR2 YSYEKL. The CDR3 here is CASSLNPRVGREDYGYTF. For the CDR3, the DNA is TGCGCCAGCTCGCTAAATCCCAGGGTCGGCAGGGAAGACTATGGCTACACCTTC.

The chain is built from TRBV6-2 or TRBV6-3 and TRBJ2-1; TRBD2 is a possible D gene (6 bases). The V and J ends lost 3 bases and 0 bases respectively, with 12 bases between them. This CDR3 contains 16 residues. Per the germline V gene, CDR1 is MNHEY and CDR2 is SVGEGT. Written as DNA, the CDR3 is TGTGCCAGCAGTTATGAAGCGGGTATCTCCTACAATGAGCAGTTCTTC. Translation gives CASSYEAGISYNEQFF.

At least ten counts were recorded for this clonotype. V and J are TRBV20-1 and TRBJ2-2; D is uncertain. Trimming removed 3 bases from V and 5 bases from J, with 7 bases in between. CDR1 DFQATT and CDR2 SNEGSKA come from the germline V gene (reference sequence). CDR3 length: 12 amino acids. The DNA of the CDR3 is TGCAGTGCTAGCATACAGACCGGGGAGCTGTTTTTT. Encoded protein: CSASIQTGELFF.

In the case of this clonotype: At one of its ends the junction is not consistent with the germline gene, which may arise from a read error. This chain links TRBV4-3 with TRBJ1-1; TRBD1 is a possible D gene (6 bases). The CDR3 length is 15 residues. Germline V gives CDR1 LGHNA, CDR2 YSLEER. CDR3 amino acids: CASSQDAGANTEAFF. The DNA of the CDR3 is TGCGCCAGCAGCCAAGATGCAGGGGCGAACACCGAAGCTTTCTTT.

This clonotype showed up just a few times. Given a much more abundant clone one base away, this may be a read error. CDR3 DNA: TGTACCAGCAGCTTCGAGTTGCGGAACACTGAAGCTTTCTTT. This gives the protein CTSSFELRNTEAFF. This chain connects TRBV7-2 to TRBJ1-1; D unclear. Germline values: CDR1 SGHTA, CDR2 FQGNSA. V lost 3 bases, J lost 1 base, and 9 bases lay in between. This CDR3 region has 14 residues.

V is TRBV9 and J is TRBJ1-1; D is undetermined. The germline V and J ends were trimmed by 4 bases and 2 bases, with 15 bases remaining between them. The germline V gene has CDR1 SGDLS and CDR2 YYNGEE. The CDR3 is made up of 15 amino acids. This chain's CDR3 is CASSTPDGDNTEAFF. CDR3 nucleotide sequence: TGTGCCAGCAGCACCCCGGACGGGGATAACACTGAAGCTTTCTTT. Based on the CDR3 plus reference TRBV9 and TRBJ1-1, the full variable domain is DSGVTQTPKHLITATGQRVTLRCSPRSGDLSVYWYQQSLDQGLQFLIQYYNGEERAKGNILERFSAQQFPDLHSELNLSSLELGDSALYFCASSTPDGDNTEAFFGQGTRLTVV.

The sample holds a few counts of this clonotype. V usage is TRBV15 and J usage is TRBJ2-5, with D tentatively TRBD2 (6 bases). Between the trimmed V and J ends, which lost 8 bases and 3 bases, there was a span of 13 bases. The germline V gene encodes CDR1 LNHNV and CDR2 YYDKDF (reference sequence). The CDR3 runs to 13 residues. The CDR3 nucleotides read TGTGCCACCTCGGCGGGACTTGAAGAGACCCAGTACTTC. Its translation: CATSAGLEETQYF.

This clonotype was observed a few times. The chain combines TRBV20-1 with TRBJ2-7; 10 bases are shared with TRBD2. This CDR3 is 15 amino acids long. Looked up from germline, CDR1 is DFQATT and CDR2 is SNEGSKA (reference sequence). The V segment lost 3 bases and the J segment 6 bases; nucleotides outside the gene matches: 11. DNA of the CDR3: TGCAGTGCTAGGCCTCTCCAGCGGGAGGGCGGCGAGCAGTACTTC. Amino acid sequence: CSARPLQREGGEQYF.